The table lists the clone carrying this T cell receptor beta chain with many counts. Its antigen is as yet unknown. The data belong to a study of T cell repertoires in cytomegalovirus infection. Study summary: Indications came from public TCR beta signatures; they pointed to CMV infection and to a matching HLA type. Points from the study as a whole: The study identified carriers of CMV plus the relevant HLA from cumulative public TCR beta family frequency. HLA-C-restricted CMV clonotypes gave the most frequent clonotype in two of eight donors.

The V gene lost 5 bases and the J gene lost 0 bases, with 12 bases spanning the gap. CDR3 length: 15 residues. Germline V gene sequence: CDR1 SNHLY, CDR2 FYNNEI. TCRdb passed the reads through MiXCR, listing each CDR3 protein once. The sample has approximately 320,000 distinct CDR3 sequences, 9.5% seen once; the top ten hold 4.3%. The sequencing sample was made of PBMCs. This TCR was sampled from a human donor in good health (CMV status not recorded). Some clones in this sample may be carry-over from other donors' samples. The gene calls are TRBV2 and TRBJ2-3; the D is unclear. This chain's CDR3 is CASSLEDSSTDTQYF. CDR3 DNA sequence: TGTGCCAGCAGTCTAGAGGATTCTAGCACAGATACGCAGTATTTT.